This T cell receptor beta chain appears in the sequencing data of a study of blood T cell repertoires in COVID-19. V shed 6 bases and J 6 bases; nucleotides not matched to a gene: 5. Germline CDR1 reads SNHLY; CDR2 reads FYNNEI. CDR3 length equals 13 residues. Libraries were prepared by immunoSEQ multiplex PCR; TCRdb keeps only in-frame clonotypes and omits some of them. Among about 200,000 clones listed, just under 85% were seen once. The receptor's source is a man in his sixties with COVID-19, enrolled during active disease. The chain employs TRBV2 and TRBJ1-1, with 9 nucleotides matching TRBD1. The sequencing input was peripheral blood. CDR3 sequence reads: CASRVTGGSEAFF. The CDR3 DNA is TGTGCCAGCAGGGTTACAGGGGGCTCTGAAGCTTTCTTT.